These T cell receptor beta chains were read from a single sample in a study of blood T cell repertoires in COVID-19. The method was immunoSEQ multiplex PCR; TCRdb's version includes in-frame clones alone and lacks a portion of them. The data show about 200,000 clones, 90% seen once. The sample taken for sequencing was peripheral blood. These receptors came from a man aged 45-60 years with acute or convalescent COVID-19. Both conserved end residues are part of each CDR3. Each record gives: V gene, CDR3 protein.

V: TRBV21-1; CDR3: CASSTHRTSEEKLFF
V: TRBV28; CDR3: CASSLYTGGQETQYF
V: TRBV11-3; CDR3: CASSAGLSTEAFF
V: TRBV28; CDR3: CASSTAGELFF
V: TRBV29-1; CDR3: CSVEDGAGTDTQYF
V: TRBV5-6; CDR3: CASTERGSYGYTF
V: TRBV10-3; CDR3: CAISATGGADGELFF
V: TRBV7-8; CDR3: CASSARPRETQYF
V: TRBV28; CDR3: CASSLGGDTIYF
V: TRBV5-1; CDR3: CASSLAPSGSGETQYF
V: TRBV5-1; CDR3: CASSLGTGPTEAFF
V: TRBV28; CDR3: CASSPIAGGPTDTQYF
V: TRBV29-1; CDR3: CSVAPYGTNEKLFF
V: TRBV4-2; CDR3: CASSQGGRYTEAFF
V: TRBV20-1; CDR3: CSAQGYEQYF
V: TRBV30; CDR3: CAWSTTGAPHEQYF
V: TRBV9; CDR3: CASSVAAGMGEKLFF
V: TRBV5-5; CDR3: CASSLEGGYNEQFF
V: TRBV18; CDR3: CASSPWGQNNSPLHF
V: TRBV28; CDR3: CASSFSDRGGYTF
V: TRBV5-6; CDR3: CASSLGQGVDTQYF
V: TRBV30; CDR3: CAWSVLFWGEGTGELFF
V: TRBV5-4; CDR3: CASSHGTGTPDTQYF
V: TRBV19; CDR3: CASSIVARGYTEAFF
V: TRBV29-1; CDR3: CSTWGERNEQFF
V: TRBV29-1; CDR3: CSVEGGVDYGYTF
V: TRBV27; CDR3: CASSFYLQGARNTEAFF
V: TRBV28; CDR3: CASSPPGQGVSYEQYF
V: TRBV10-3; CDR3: CAISEAGRGVYYGYTF
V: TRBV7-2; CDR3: CASSPSRLAGGHTDTQYF
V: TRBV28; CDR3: CASTRQGAPATDTQYF
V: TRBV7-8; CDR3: CASSSHRYSNQPQHF
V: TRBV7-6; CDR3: CASSLVASGSFMGYNEQFF